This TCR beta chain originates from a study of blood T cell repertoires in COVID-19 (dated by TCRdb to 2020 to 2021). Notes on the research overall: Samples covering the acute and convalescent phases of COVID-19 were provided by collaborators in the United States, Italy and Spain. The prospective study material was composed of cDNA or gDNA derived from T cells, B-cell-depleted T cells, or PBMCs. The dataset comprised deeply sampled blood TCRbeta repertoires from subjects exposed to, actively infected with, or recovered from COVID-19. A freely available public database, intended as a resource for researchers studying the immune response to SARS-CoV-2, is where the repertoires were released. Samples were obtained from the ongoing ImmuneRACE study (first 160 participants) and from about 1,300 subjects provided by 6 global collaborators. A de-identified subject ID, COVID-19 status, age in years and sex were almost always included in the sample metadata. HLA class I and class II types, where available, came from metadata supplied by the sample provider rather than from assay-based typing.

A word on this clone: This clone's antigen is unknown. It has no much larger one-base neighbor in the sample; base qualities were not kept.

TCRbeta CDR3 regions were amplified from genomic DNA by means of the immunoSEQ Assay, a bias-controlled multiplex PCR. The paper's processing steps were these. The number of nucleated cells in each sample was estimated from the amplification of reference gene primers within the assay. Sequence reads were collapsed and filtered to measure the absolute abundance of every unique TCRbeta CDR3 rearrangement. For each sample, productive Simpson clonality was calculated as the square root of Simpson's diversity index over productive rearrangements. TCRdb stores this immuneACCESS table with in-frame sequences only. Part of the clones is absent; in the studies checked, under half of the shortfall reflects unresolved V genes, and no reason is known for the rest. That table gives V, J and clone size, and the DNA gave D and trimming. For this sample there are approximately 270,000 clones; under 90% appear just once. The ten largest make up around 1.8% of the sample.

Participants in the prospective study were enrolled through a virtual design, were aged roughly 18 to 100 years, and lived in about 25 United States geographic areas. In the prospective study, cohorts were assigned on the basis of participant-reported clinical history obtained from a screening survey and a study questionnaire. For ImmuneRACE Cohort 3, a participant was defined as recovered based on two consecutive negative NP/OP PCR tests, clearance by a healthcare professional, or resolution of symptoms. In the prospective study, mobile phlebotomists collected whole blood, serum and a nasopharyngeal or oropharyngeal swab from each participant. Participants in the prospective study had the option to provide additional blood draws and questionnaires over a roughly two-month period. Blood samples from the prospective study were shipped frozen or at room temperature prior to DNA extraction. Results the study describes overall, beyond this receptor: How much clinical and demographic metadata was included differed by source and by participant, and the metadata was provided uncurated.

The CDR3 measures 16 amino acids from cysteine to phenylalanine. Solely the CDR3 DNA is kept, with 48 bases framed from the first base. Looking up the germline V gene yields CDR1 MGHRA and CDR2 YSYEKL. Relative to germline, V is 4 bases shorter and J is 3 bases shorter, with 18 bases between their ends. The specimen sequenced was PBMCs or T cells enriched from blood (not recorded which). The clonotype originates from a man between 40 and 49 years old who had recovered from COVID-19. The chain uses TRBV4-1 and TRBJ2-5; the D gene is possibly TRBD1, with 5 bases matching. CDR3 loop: CASSPYLDRVKETQYF. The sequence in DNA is TGCGCCAGCAGCCCATATTTAGACAGAGTAAAAGAGACCCAGTACTTC.